The sequence of this T cell receptor beta chain was determined in a study of molecular identifiers for immune sequencing clone quantification. This CDR3 has 12 amino acids. Germline assignment: CDR1 SGHVS and CDR2 FNYEAQ. About this clonotype itself: The junction departs from the called germline gene at one end, perhaps through a read error.

From the PCR reads, TCRdb called clonotypes with MiXCR, one entry per CDR3 protein. The data contain hundreds of thousands of distinct CDR3 sequences, less than 30% of them seen just once; the ten biggest clones take up approximately 0.75%. The chain has TRBV7-6 and TRBJ1-1; 8 bases are a match to TRBD1. The receptor was isolated from a human donor in good health. Some libraries in this study had Jurkat cell RNA spiked in. The sample consisted of naive CD8+ T cells from blood, with Jurkat cell RNA spiked in. Subset denoted: FACS-sorted CD8+CD4-CCR7+CD45RA+ naive T cells. The CDR3 sequence is CASSLLGQEALF. The CDR3 bases are TGTGCCAGCAGCTTATTGGGACAGGAAGCTCTCTTT.